This T cell receptor (beta chain) was identified in a study of cytomegalovirus exposure and HLA in healthy donors. Trimming removed 8 bases from V and 0 bases from J; junction bases left unmatched: 9. The CDR3 is 17 residues long. Germline lookup yields CDR1 SNHLY and CDR2 FYNNEI. Donors had nominal health at sampling but likely had unrecorded immune exposures. PCR involved 60 Vbeta and 13 Jbeta primers. The table came from immunoSEQ multiplex PCR; TCRdb's copy has only in-frame clones and leaves some out. The data contain 150,000 to 200,000 clones, less than 75% of them seen just once; the ten biggest clones take up more than 1.3%.

The sample comprised PBMCs. The chain is built from TRBV2 and TRBJ1-3, with 11 positions matching TRBD1. The receptor was derived from a girl aged 10-17 years in good health and CMV-seronegative. CDR3 coding DNA: TGTGCCAGCGCTAGCCCGGGACAGGGGGTCTCTGGAAACACCATATATTTT. Its translation: CASASPGQGVSGNTIYF.